These 2 T cell receptor beta chains share one sample of origin, sequenced in a study of T cell responses to AZD1222 COVID-19 vaccine. Sequenced by immunoSEQ multiplex PCR; TCRdb stores in-frame clones only, minus some. The sample lists some 60,000 clones, 65% to 80% occurring once. The input for sequencing was peripheral blood, taken 28 days after the second AZD1222 dose. All receptors come from an adult who received the AZD1222 COVID-19 vaccine.

The V gene is TRBV2, the J gene TRBJ1-6; a possible D gene is TRBD1 (5 bases). V lost 2 bases, J lost 7 bases, and 18 bases lay in between. The CDR3 runs 17 residues. Germline V gene sequence: CDR1 SNHLY, CDR2 FYNNEI. The CDR3 bases are TGTGCCAGCAGTGAACGAGGGGCGCCAATCCCCAATTCACCCCTCCACTTT. Translation: CASSERGAPIPNSPLHF.

The CDR3 coding sequence is TGCGCCAGCAGCCCGGACAGGGCTAACACTGAAGCTTTCTTT. The encoded protein is CASSPDRANTEAFF. The chain couples TRBV4-3 to TRBJ1-1; TRBD1 aligns across 8 bases. Germline V CDR1 and CDR2: LGHNA, YSLEER. The V segment lost 4 bases and the J segment 2 bases; nucleotides outside the gene matches: 3. The CDR3 has 14 amino acids.